Presented here are 3 T cell receptor beta chains from one specimen sequenced in a study of technical replicates of blood from a few donors. Libraries were prepared by immunoSEQ multiplex PCR; TCRdb keeps only in-frame clonotypes and omits some of them. The sample records 65,000 to 85,000 clones, about 90% being singletons. The specimen was T cells isolated from PBMCs. These receptors originate from a human donor in good health.

The chain links TRBV19 to TRBJ2-7, with TRBD1 matching 12 bases. The ends lost 8 bases at V and 5 bases at J; junction bases unmatched: 4. The CDR3 runs to 13 residues. Germline-derived CDR1 and CDR2 are LNHDA and SQIVND (reference sequence). CDR3 sequence: CASGRDRGHEQYF. CDR3 nucleotides: TGTGCCAGTGGTAGGGACAGGGGGCACGAGCAGTACTTC. Variable domain in full (rest from reference TRBV19 and TRBJ2-7): DGGITQSPKYLFRKEGQNVTLSCEQNLNHDAMYWYRQDPGQGLRLIYYSQIVNDFQKGDIAEGYSVSREKKESFPLTVTSAQKNPTAFYLCASGRDRGHEQYFGPGTRLTVT.

The rearrangement joins TRBV9 to TRBJ2-5, with 12 positions matching TRBD2. Germline V CDR1 and CDR2: SGDLS, YYNGEE. With 0 bases clipped from V and 1 base from J, the junction kept 7 bases outside the gene matches. The CDR3 is made up of 18 amino acids. The CDR3 reads CASSVAASGGATQETQYF. CDR3 DNA sequence: TGTGCCAGCAGCGTAGCGGCTAGCGGGGGGGCCACCCAAGAGACCCAGTACTTC.

The chain couples TRBV18 to TRBJ1-4; 9 bases fit TRBD1. The CDR3 sequence is 16 residues long. Germline V gives CDR1 KGHSH, CDR2 LQKENI. Trimming removed 3 bases from V and 5 bases from J; junction bases left unmatched: 7. CDR3 in amino acids: CASSPAIGTGNEKLFF. DNA of the CDR3: TGTGCCAGCTCACCTGCGATCGGGACAGGGAATGAAAAACTGTTTTTT. Full variable domain (remainder filled in from reference TRBV18 and TRBJ1-4): NAGVMQNPRHLVRRRGQEARLRCSPMKGHSHVYWYRQLPEEGLKFMVYLQKENIIDESGMPKERFSAEFPKEGPSILRIQQVVRGDSAAYFCASSPAIGTGNEKLFFGSGTQLSVL.